The sequence of this TCR beta chain was determined in a study of T cell responses to AZD1222 COVID-19 vaccine. The study's findings and limits: Vaccine-associated CD4 TCRs spanned spike, dominant at 160-218 and 743-854.

On this clone itself: Its antigen is unknown.

V shed 5 bases and J shed 0 bases, with 14 bases lying between them. This CDR3 has 15 amino acids. In germline, CDR1 is SGDLS, CDR2 YYNGEE. The data were produced by immunoSEQ multiplex PCR, yet TCRdb's version contains in-frame clones alone and is incomplete. The sample includes tens of thousands of clones, 80% of them seen just once. This receptor was taken from an adult in good health. The sequencing used peripheral blood, collected on day 0 of AZD1222 vaccination. The chain combines TRBV9 with TRBJ1-2; weak D call: TRBD1 (5 bases). CDR3 in DNA: TGTGCCAGCAGACATCCAGGGAGTGCTAACTATGGCTACACCTTC. This codes for CASRHPGSANYGYTF.